A selection of T cell receptor beta chains follows, all from one sample in a study of regulatory T cells in long-lasting Graves disease. TCRdb itself ran the multiplex PCR reads through MiXCR, one entry per CDR3 protein. The sample shows some 410,000 distinct CDR3 sequences, 16% of them seen only once. The data also belong to a second study, concerning T cells in Graves' hyperthyroidism and ophthalmopathy.

The starting material was peripheral blood mononuclear cells (PBMCs), obtained at new diagnosis, from a patient treated with antithyroid drugs. Every receptor here comes from a woman in her 30s with Graves disease. The CDR3 runs from the conserved cysteine through the conserved F or W. Fields, in order: CDR3 DNA, CDR3 protein, V gene, J gene, clone size, D gene. The D gene is left open where the match is weak. Part of the rows lack a size; the others show once, few, many or a class for expanded clones.

CDR3nt: TGTGCCAGCAGTTTACCCTCAGGGAGGGGCTACACCTTC
CDR3aa: CASSLPSGRGYTF
v_gene: TRBV27
j_gene: TRBJ1-2
abundance: many
d_gene: -

CDR3nt: TGTGCCAGCAGCCATCCGCGGGAGGGCCGTGTCGATGAGCAGTTCTTC
CDR3aa: CASSHPREGRVDEQFF
v_gene: TRBV6-2/TRBV6-3
j_gene: TRBJ2-1
abundance: few
d_gene: TRBD2

CDR3nt: TGTGCCAGCTCACCAGGGATTGGACTAGCGGGACGTTACGAGCAGTACTTC
CDR3aa: CASSPGIGLAGRYEQYF
v_gene: TRBV18
j_gene: TRBJ2-7
abundance: many
d_gene: TRBD2

CDR3nt: TGTGCCAGCAGTCGGTCCAGGGCAGACTCCTACGAGCAGTACTTC
CDR3aa: CASSRSRADSYEQYF
v_gene: TRBV2
j_gene: TRBJ2-7
abundance: few
d_gene: -

CDR3nt: TGCAGCGTTGGGGAGGGGACAGGGGGCATTTCCTACAATGAGCAGTTCTTC
CDR3aa: CSVGEGTGGISYNEQFF
v_gene: TRBV29-1
j_gene: TRBJ2-1
abundance: -
d_gene: TRBD1

CDR3nt: TGTGCCAGCAGTTATAAAGGGTATAGCAATCAGCCCCAGCATTTT
CDR3aa: CASSYKGYSNQPQHF
v_gene: TRBV6-9
j_gene: TRBJ1-5
abundance: many
d_gene: -

CDR3nt: TGTGCCAGCAGCTCCCCCGGGACAGGGGAAGATGGCTACACCTTC
CDR3aa: CASSSPGTGEDGYTF
v_gene: TRBV7-9
j_gene: TRBJ1-2
abundance: many
d_gene: TRBD1

CDR3nt: TGTGCCAGCAGTTACCTGGTGGGACAGGGAGGGCTGAACTATGGCTACACCTTC
CDR3aa: CASSYLVGQGGLNYGYTF
v_gene: TRBV6-5
j_gene: TRBJ1-2
abundance: many
d_gene: TRBD1

CDR3nt: TGTGCCAGCAGCTTGGTATACAGGGCGAGCAATCAGCCCCAGCATTTT
CDR3aa: CASSLVYRASNQPQHF
v_gene: TRBV5-5
j_gene: TRBJ1-5
abundance: many
d_gene: -

CDR3nt: TGTGCCACCAGTGAGTCTAGCGGGTTTTACGAGCAGTACTTC
CDR3aa: CATSESSGFYEQYF
v_gene: TRBV24-1
j_gene: TRBJ2-7
abundance: few
d_gene: TRBD2

CDR3nt: TGTGCCAGCAGGCCTCGTAGACTAGCGGTCTACGAGCAGTACTTC
CDR3aa: CASRPRRLAVYEQYF
v_gene: TRBV2
j_gene: TRBJ2-7
abundance: many
d_gene: TRBD2

CDR3nt: TGTGCCAGCACCAAAGGGGGGGTGGTGAACACTGAAGCTTTCTTT
CDR3aa: CASTKGGVVNTEAFF
v_gene: TRBV6-1
j_gene: TRBJ1-1
abundance: many
d_gene: -

CDR3nt: TGTGCCAGCAGCCAAGCTAGCGGGAGTTTCGCAGATACGCAGTATTTT
CDR3aa: CASSQASGSFADTQYF
v_gene: TRBV3-1
j_gene: TRBJ2-3
abundance: many
d_gene: TRBD2

CDR3nt: TGTTCCACCGGGACAGGGAACACTGAAGCTTTCTTT
CDR3aa: CSTGTGNTEAFF
v_gene: TRBV6-1
j_gene: TRBJ1-1
abundance: many
d_gene: TRBD1

CDR3nt: TGTGCCAGCAGCTTACCGGGGAACACTGAAGCTTTCTTT
CDR3aa: CASSLPGNTEAFF
v_gene: TRBV28
j_gene: TRBJ1-1
abundance: many
d_gene: -

CDR3nt: TGTGCCAGCAGTTTAAGACAGGGAGTCTACAATGAGCAGTTCTTC
CDR3aa: CASSLRQGVYNEQFF
v_gene: TRBV28
j_gene: TRBJ2-1
abundance: few
d_gene: TRBD1

CDR3nt: TGTGCCAGCAGCTTGCGTCCCCCCCCGGGGGGTCCCACAGATACGCAGTATTTT
CDR3aa: CASSLRPPPGGPTDTQYF
v_gene: TRBV7-6
j_gene: TRBJ2-3
abundance: -
d_gene: TRBD2

CDR3nt: TGCAGTGCTACCCTTACAGGGAAGACGTCCTACGAGCAGTACTTC
CDR3aa: CSATLTGKTSYEQYF
v_gene: TRBV20-1
j_gene: TRBJ2-7
abundance: -
d_gene: -

CDR3nt: TGTGCCAGCGGCAGCGGTCTGGGCACAGATACGCAGTATTTT
CDR3aa: CASGSGLGTDTQYF
v_gene: TRBV27
j_gene: TRBJ2-3
abundance: many
d_gene: -

CDR3nt: TGTGCCAGCAGCCCTGGGACAGGGGCCCCCGGGAAGCAGTACTTC
CDR3aa: CASSPGTGAPGKQYF
v_gene: TRBV6-2/TRBV6-3
j_gene: TRBJ2-7
abundance: many
d_gene: TRBD1

CDR3nt: TGTGCCAGCTCACCATGGGACCTTTCCGCAACTAATGAAAAACTGTTTTTT
CDR3aa: CASSPWDLSATNEKLFF
v_gene: TRBV18
j_gene: TRBJ1-4
abundance: many
d_gene: -

CDR3nt: TGTGCCAGCAGTTACTTTCCGGGGACAACTAATGAAAGACTGTTTTTT
CDR3aa: CASSYFPGTTNERLFF
v_gene: TRBV6-5
j_gene: TRBJ1-4
abundance: -
d_gene: -

CDR3nt: TGTGCCAGCAGTCCCTGGACAGGGGGCGCCGAGCAGTACTTC
CDR3aa: CASSPWTGGAEQYF
v_gene: TRBV14
j_gene: TRBJ2-7
abundance: few
d_gene: TRBD1

CDR3nt: TGTGCCAGCAGCTTAGGACTCCCAGGAACAGATACGCAGTATTTT
CDR3aa: CASSLGLPGTDTQYF
v_gene: TRBV7-2
j_gene: TRBJ2-3
abundance: -
d_gene: -

CDR3nt: TGTGCCAGCCGGGCGGGGGGCACGAGCAATCAGCCCCAGCATTTT
CDR3aa: CASRAGGTSNQPQHF
v_gene: TRBV12-3/TRBV12-4
j_gene: TRBJ1-5
abundance: -
d_gene: -

CDR3nt: TGTGCCGTCCGACAGGGGAACACCGGGGAGCTGTTTTTT
CDR3aa: CAVRQGNTGELFF
v_gene: TRBV12-3/TRBV12-4
j_gene: TRBJ2-2
abundance: many
d_gene: TRBD1

CDR3nt: TGTGCCAGCAGCCCCGGTCGGTACAGGGGGCACCAAGAGACCCAGTACTTC
CDR3aa: CASSPGRYRGHQETQYF
v_gene: TRBV11-2
j_gene: TRBJ2-5
abundance: many
d_gene: TRBD1

CDR3nt: TGTGCCAGCAGCTCCAGAAAGGGTTTGTTCACAGATACGCAGTATTTT
CDR3aa: CASSSRKGLFTDTQYF
v_gene: TRBV7-6
j_gene: TRBJ2-3
abundance: many
d_gene: -

CDR3nt: TGCGCCAGCAGCCAAGAAGGCCCTTGGGCTTTGTACGAGCAGTACTTC
CDR3aa: CASSQEGPWALYEQYF
v_gene: TRBV4-3
j_gene: TRBJ2-7
abundance: many
d_gene: -

CDR3nt: TGTGCCAGCAGTTTATGGGGGGGACTGAGGTTCTTC
CDR3aa: CASSLWGGLRFF
v_gene: TRBV28
j_gene: TRBJ2-1
abundance: many
d_gene: -

CDR3nt: TGTGCCAGCAGTTTACGGGGGTCCCCGGGACTAGCGGGATTAGAGCAGTTCTTC
CDR3aa: CASSLRGSPGLAGLEQFF
v_gene: TRBV27
j_gene: TRBJ2-1
abundance: many
d_gene: TRBD2

CDR3nt: TGCAGTGCTAGATCGGGGACTGAATTTGAAGCTTTCTTT
CDR3aa: CSARSGTEFEAFF
v_gene: TRBV20-1
j_gene: TRBJ1-1
abundance: -
d_gene: -

CDR3nt: TGTGCCAGCAGCTCCATAGCGGGTCAAACCTACAATGAGCAGTTCTTC
CDR3aa: CASSSIAGQTYNEQFF
v_gene: TRBV11-2
j_gene: TRBJ2-1
abundance: many
d_gene: TRBD2

CDR3nt: TGTGCCAGCAGCGTAGCTACAGGGGGGTACACTGATACGCAGTATTTT
CDR3aa: CASSVATGGYTDTQYF
v_gene: TRBV9
j_gene: TRBJ2-3
abundance: few
d_gene: TRBD1

CDR3nt: TGTGCCAGCTCAGCCGGGACAGGGGGAGAGACCCAGTACTTC
CDR3aa: CASSAGTGGETQYF
v_gene: TRBV18
j_gene: TRBJ2-5
abundance: -
d_gene: TRBD1

CDR3nt: TGTGCCAGCAGTTTCACGCCGCGTTACGAGCAGTACTTC
CDR3aa: CASSFTPRYEQYF
v_gene: TRBV28
j_gene: TRBJ2-7
abundance: many
d_gene: -

CDR3nt: TGCAGTGCACAACAGGGGGCGCAGAACATTCAGTACTTC
CDR3aa: CSAQQGAQNIQYF
v_gene: TRBV20-1
j_gene: TRBJ2-4
abundance: many
d_gene: TRBD1

CDR3nt: TGCGCCAACAGCATCGACGGGGAGCCCGGTGAAAAACTGTTTTTT
CDR3aa: CANSIDGEPGEKLFF
v_gene: TRBV5-1
j_gene: TRBJ1-4
abundance: few
d_gene: -

CDR3nt: TGCGCCAGCAGCCAACCGGGACTCACATTTAACACCGGGGAGCTGTTTTTT
CDR3aa: CASSQPGLTFNTGELFF
v_gene: TRBV4-1
j_gene: TRBJ2-2
abundance: -
d_gene: -

CDR3nt: TGTGCCAGCAGCCCCTGGGGGGGGACTAACACCGGGGAGCTGTTTTTT
CDR3aa: CASSPWGGTNTGELFF
v_gene: TRBV25-1
j_gene: TRBJ2-2
abundance: -
d_gene: TRBD2

CDR3nt: TGTGCCAGCAGTTACGCGGACAGCCGCACAGATACGCAGTATTTT
CDR3aa: CASSYADSRTDTQYF
v_gene: TRBV27
j_gene: TRBJ2-3
abundance: many
d_gene: -

CDR3nt: TGTGCCAGCAGCGTAAGGTCCGGGAATAATGAAAAACTGTTTTTT
CDR3aa: CASSVRSGNNEKLFF
v_gene: TRBV9
j_gene: TRBJ1-4
abundance: -
d_gene: -

CDR3nt: TGCAGTGCTAGAGTGGGCTACATGAATGAGCAGTTCTTC
CDR3aa: CSARVGYMNEQFF
v_gene: TRBV20-1
j_gene: TRBJ2-1
abundance: many
d_gene: -

CDR3nt: TGTGCCAGCAGCTTAACTGAAGCGACCCAGTACTTC
CDR3aa: CASSLTEATQYF
v_gene: TRBV7-2
j_gene: TRBJ2-5
abundance: -
d_gene: -

CDR3nt: TGTGCCAGCAGCTTAGATATCAGTCTCTCCTACGAGCAGTACTTC
CDR3aa: CASSLDISLSYEQYF
v_gene: TRBV7-8
j_gene: TRBJ2-7
abundance: many
d_gene: -

CDR3nt: TGTGCCAGCTCGGGGACGCGAGACGGGGAGCTGTTTTTT
CDR3aa: CASSGTRDGELFF
v_gene: TRBV18
j_gene: TRBJ2-2
abundance: many
d_gene: -

CDR3nt: TGTGCCAGCACCCGGGTAGCGGGAGGGCCACAGAATGAGCAGTTCTTC
CDR3aa: CASTRVAGGPQNEQFF
v_gene: TRBV5-4
j_gene: TRBJ2-1
abundance: many
d_gene: TRBD2

CDR3nt: TGTGCCAGCGGCCGGACTTGGATGGGCCAAGAGACCCAGTACTTC
CDR3aa: CASGRTWMGQETQYF
v_gene: TRBV7-2
j_gene: TRBJ2-5
abundance: -
d_gene: -

CDR3nt: TGCGCCAGCAGCTTGGTTACAGGGGGGATGGATACGCAGTATTTT
CDR3aa: CASSLVTGGMDTQYF
v_gene: TRBV5-1
j_gene: TRBJ2-3
abundance: many
d_gene: TRBD1

CDR3nt: TGCAGTGCTCCCGGGACTAGTCAGGCCGAGCAGTACTTC
CDR3aa: CSAPGTSQAEQYF
v_gene: TRBV20-1
j_gene: TRBJ2-7
abundance: many
d_gene: TRBD2

CDR3nt: TGTGCCAGCCAGGGGCTCCATGAGCAGTTCTTC
CDR3aa: CASQGLHEQFF
v_gene: TRBV9
j_gene: TRBJ2-1
abundance: -
d_gene: -